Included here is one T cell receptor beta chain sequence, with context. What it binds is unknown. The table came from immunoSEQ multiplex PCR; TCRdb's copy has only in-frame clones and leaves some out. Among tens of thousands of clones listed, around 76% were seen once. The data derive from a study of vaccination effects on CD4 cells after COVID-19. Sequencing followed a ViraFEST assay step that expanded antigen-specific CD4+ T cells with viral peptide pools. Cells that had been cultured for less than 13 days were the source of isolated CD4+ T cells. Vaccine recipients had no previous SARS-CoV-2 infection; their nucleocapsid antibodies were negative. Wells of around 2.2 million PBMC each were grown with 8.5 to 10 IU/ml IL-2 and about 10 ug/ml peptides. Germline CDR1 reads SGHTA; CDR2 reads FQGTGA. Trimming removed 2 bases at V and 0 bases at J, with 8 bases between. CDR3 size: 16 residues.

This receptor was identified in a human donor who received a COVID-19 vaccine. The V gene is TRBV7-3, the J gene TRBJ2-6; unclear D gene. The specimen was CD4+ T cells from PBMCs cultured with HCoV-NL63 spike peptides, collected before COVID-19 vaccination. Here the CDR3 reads CASSLSWGSGANVLTF. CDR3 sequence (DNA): TGTGCCAGCAGCTTATCTTGGGGCTCTGGGGCCAACGTCCTGACTTTC.